This TCR beta chain was found in a study of T cells expressing NK-cell markers. In the study overall: It was from sorted CD3+CD56+NKG2C+, CD3+CD56+NKG2C- and CD3+CD56-NKG2C+ T cells that TCR beta repertoires came. One of the eight sequenced donors was seronegative, whereas the other seven were HCMV-seropositive.

Findings of the study overall: These clonotypes, the leaders elsewhere, also led the CD3+CD56-NKG2C+ fraction in several donors.

The germline V gene encodes CDR1 SGDLS and CDR2 YYNGEE. The CDR3 extends over 17 amino acids. With UMIs, 5'RACE template switching was used to make TCR beta cDNA. TCRdb reanalyzed the 5' RACE reads, giving one entry per CDR3 protein sequence and no DNA. This repertoire includes about 170,000 distinct CDR3 sequences. Concerning this clonotype: Its cognate antigen is unknown.

The rearrangement links TRBV9 to TRBJ2-7; TCRdb's D gene call, TRBD2, goes unchecked for lack of DNA. The sample was blood T cells: a sorted CD56 or NKG2C T cell subset, CD4+ or CD8+ T cells, or bulk PBMC T cells (not recorded which). This receptor was taken from a man aged 18-70 years in good health. This CDR3 reads CASSVGFSGGAGEEQYF.